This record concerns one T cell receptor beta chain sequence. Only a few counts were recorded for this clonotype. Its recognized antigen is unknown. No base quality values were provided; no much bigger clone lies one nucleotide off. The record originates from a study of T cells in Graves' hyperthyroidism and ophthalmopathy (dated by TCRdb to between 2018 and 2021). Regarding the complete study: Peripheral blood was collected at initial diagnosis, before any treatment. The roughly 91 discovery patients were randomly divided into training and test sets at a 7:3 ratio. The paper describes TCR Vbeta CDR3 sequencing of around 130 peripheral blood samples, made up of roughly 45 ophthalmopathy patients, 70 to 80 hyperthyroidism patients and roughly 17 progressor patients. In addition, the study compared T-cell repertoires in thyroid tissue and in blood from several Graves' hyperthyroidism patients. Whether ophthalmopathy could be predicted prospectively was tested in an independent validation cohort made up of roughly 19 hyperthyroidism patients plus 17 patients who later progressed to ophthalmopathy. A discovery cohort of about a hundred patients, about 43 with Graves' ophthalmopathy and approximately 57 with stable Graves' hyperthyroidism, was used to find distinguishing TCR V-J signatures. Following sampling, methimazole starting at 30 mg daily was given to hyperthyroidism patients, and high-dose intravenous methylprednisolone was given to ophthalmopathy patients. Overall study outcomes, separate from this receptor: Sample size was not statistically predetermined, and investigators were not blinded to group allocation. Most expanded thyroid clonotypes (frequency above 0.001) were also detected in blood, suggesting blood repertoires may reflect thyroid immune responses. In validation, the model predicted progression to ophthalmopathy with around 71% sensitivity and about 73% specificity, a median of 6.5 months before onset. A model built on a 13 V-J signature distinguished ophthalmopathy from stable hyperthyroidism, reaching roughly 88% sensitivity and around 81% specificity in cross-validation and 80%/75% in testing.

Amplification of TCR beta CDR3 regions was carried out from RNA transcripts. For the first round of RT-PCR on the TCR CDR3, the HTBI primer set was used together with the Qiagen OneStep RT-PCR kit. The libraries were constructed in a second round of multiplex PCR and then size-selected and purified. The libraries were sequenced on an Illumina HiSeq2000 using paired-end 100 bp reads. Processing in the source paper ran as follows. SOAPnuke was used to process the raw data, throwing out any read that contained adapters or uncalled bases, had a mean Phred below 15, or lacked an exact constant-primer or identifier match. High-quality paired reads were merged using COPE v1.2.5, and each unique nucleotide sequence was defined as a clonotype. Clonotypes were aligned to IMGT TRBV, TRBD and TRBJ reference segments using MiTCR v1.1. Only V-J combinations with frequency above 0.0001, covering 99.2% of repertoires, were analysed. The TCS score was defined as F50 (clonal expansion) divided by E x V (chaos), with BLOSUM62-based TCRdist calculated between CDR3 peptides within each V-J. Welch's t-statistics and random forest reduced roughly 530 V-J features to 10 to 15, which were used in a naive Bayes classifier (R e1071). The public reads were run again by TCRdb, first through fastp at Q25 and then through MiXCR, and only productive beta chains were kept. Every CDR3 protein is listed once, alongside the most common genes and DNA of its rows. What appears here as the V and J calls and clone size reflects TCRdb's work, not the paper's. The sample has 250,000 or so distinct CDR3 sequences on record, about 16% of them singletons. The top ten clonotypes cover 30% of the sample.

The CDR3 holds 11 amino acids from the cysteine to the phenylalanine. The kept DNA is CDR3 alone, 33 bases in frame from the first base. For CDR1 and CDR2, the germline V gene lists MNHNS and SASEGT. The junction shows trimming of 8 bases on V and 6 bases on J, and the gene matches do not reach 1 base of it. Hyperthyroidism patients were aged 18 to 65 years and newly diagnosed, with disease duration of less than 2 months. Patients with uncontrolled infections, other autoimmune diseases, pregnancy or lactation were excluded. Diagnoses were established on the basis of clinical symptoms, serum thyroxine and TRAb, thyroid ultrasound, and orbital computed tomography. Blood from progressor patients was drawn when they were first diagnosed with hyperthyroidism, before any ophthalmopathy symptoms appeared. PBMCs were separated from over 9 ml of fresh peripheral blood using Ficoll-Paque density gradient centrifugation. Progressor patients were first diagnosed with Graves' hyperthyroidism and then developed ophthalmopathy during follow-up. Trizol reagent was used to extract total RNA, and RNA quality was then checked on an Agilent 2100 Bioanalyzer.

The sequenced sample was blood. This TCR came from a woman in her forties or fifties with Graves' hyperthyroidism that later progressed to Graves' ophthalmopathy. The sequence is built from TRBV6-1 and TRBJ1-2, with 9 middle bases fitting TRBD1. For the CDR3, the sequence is CASGTGNGYTF. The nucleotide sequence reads TGTGCCAGCGGGACAGGGAATGGCTACACCTTC.